This passage covers 19 T cell receptor beta chains from one sample sequenced in a study of PD-1 blockade in classical Hodgkin lymphoma (dated by TCRdb to 2018 to 2021). The time point label on this specimen signifies: cycle 1 day 1 (C1D1), immediately before nivolumab initiation. Every trial patient had relapsed after autologous stem cell transplantation, and cohorts A, B and C differed in prior brentuximab vedotin exposure. A Miltenyi CD8+ T cell isolation kit was used for magnetic negative selection to purify CD8+ T cells from thawed PBMCs. The library was obtained by the immunoSEQ multiplex PCR assay. Sourced from immuneACCESS, this table was stored by TCRdb with only in-frame sequences that have V and J called. A share of the clones is absent; for the studies checked, an unresolved V gene accounts for under half, and the remainder has no known explanation. The sample records over 25,000 clones, around nine tenths of which are singletons. The ten largest clones take up around 6.7% of the sample.

The sequenced sample was CD8+ T cells from blood, obtained at baseline. The receptors were gathered from a human donor with classical Hodgkin lymphoma.

This clone came up a few times. CDR3 DNA sequence: TGTGCCAGCAGTCGGACAGGGGACACTGAAGCTTTCTTT. It is translated as CASSRTGDTEAFF. V gene TRBV6-4 combines with J gene TRBJ1-1; 9 nucleotides match TRBD1. After removal of 5 bases from V and 3 bases from J, the junction contained 1 base not matched to a gene. CDR3 size: 13 residues. The germline V gene has CDR1 MRHNA and CDR2 SNTAGT.

This chain connects TRBV6-5 to TRBJ1-5; D call uncertain. V gave up 4 bases and J gave up 1 base, with 8 bases separating them. The germline gives CDR1 MNHEY, CDR2 SVGAGI. The CDR3 length is 14 residues. The DNA of the CDR3 is TGTGCCAGCAGTTCTGGTTCGAGCAATCAGCCCCAGCATTTT. Encoded protein: CASSSGSSNQPQHF.

J is TRBJ1-4 and V is TRBV25-1; 9 bases align to TRBD1. The CDR3 sequence is 15 residues long. V dropped 6 bases and J dropped 7; count of bases not matched to a gene: 9. Germline V gene data show CDR1 as MGHDK and CDR2 as SYGVNS. The CDR3 here is CASSLDKTGGEKLFF. The CDR3 DNA follows: TGTGCCAGCAGCCTCGATAAGACAGGGGGTGAAAAACTGTTTTTT.

This rearrangement joins TRBV7-9 to TRBJ1-3, with 7 bases identical to TRBD1. The V segment lost 9 bases and the J segment 2 bases; nucleotides outside the gene matches: 10. Germline V gene data show CDR1 as SEHNR and CDR2 as FQNEAQ (reference sequence). The CDR3 loop spans 15 amino acids. This chain's CDR3 is CASRGQDQTGNTIYF. CDR3 nucleotide sequence: TGTGCCAGTAGAGGACAGGACCAGACTGGAAACACCATATATTTT.

With respect to this clone: One end of the junction fails to match germline, which may point to a read error. The CDR3 protein is CASTEISGSRDTQYF. The DNA for the CDR3 is TGTGCCAGCACGGAGATTAGCGGGAGCAGAGATACGCAGTATTTT. The rearrangement uses TRBV4-2 and TRBJ2-3, with 9 bases lining up with TRBD2. Germline V gene data show CDR1 as LGHNA and CDR2 as YNFKEQ. This CDR3 is 15 amino acids long.

The gene calls are TRBV19 and TRBJ2-4; D is perhaps TRBD1 (5 bases). Germline CDR1 is LNHDA and CDR2 is SQIVND (reference sequence). The CDR3 covers 19 residues. V lost 3 bases and J lost 0, with 21 bases in between. The CDR3 bases are TGTGCCAGTAGTATCCTGTTCGCACAGGACGAACTAGCCAAAAACATTCAGTACTTC. Translation gives CASSILFAQDELAKNIQYF.

This clone has a single count. The chain recombines TRBV25-1 with TRBJ1-2; perhaps TRBD1 as D (5 bases). The CDR3 totals 12 residues. V lost 10 bases and J 3 bases, leaving 12 bases between the germline ends. Germline V lookup: CDR1 MGHDK, CDR2 SYGVNS. The CDR3 loop is CAIWDADYGYTF. The CDR3 bases are TGTGCCATCTGGGACGCGGACTATGGCTACACCTTC.

The chain joins TRBV6-5 to TRBJ2-7; D is possibly TRBD1 (6 bases). The V and J ends lost 3 bases and 3 bases respectively, with 9 bases between them. CDR3 length: 13 amino acids. CDR1 and CDR2 from the germline V gene are MNHEY and SVGAGI. The CDR3, as DNA: TGTGCCAGCAGTTATCACAGGGACTACGAGCAGTACTTC. Amino acid sequence: CASSYHRDYEQYF.

The V gene is TRBV27, the J gene TRBJ2-1, with 7 bases aligning to TRBD1. The V gene end was trimmed by 4 bases and the J gene end by 6 bases; junction bases not matched to a gene: 9. The germline V gene has CDR1 MNHEY and CDR2 SMNVEV (reference sequence). CDR3 length: 15 residues. In nucleotides, the CDR3 is TGTGCCAGCAGTTCTCACAGGGGAAAGTTCAATGAGCAGTTCTTC. It translates to CASSSHRGKFNEQFF.

This clone was observed a handful of times. The chain employs TRBV9 and TRBJ1-1; D gene unclear. CDR3 length: 11 amino acids. Germline CDR1 reads SGDLS; CDR2 reads YYNGEE. V lost 6 bases and J lost 3, with 6 bases in between. This chain's CDR3 is CASTSYTEAFF. CDR3 nucleotides: TGTGCCAGCACCTCTTACACTGAAGCTTTCTTT.

This rearrangement joins TRBV10-3 to TRBJ1-3, with 9 bases identical to TRBD1. The CDR3 sequence is 18 residues long. The germline CDR1 and CDR2 sequences are ENHRY and SYGVKD. V trimming: 7 bases; J trimming: 1 base; junction bases outside the gene matches: 14. In nucleotides, the CDR3 is TGTGCCATCAAAATTAAATTACCCGGGACAGGGTCTGGAAACACCATATATTTT. It encodes CAIKIKLPGTGSGNTIYF.

The chain links TRBV5-1 to TRBJ2-2; the D is unclear. V lost 4 bases and J lost 2, with 9 bases in between. There are 14 residues in the CDR3. Germline V gene sequence: CDR1 SGHRS, CDR2 YFSETQ. The CDR3 coding sequence is TGCGCCAGCAGCCCGGAGTTAAACACCGGGGAGCTGTTTTTT. This codes for CASSPELNTGELFF.

The chain uses TRBV28 and TRBJ1-5; a possible D gene is TRBD1 (6 bases). Germline assignment: CDR1 MDHEN and CDR2 SYDVKM. This CDR3 is built from 15 residues. The V end lost 3 bases, the J end lost 0 bases, and 9 bases lay between the germline ends. In nucleotides, the CDR3 is TGTGCCAGCAGTTTGGACAGAAGTAGCAATCAGCCCCAGCATTTT. Translation: CASSLDRSSNQPQHF.

The chain carries TRBV28 and TRBJ2-3; the match to TRBD2 covers 8 bases. Losses at the gene ends were 6 bases for V and 5 bases for J; bases not matched to a gene: 10. Germline CDR1 reads MDHEN; CDR2 reads SYDVKM. The CDR3 consists of 15 residues. The CDR3 here is CASSLWSAGVDTQYF. CDR3 in DNA: TGTGCCAGCAGCCTGTGGTCAGCGGGAGTAGATACGCAGTATTTT.

The chain uses TRBV10-3 and TRBJ2-2; 11 positions match TRBD1. Looked up from germline, CDR1 is ENHRY and CDR2 is SYGVKD. CDR3 size: 15 residues. Trimming cost V 6 bases and J 3 bases; bases outside gene matches: 3. Here the CDR3 DNA reads TGTGCCATCAGGGACAGGGGGCGAGACACCGGGGAGCTGTTTTTT. As protein: CAIRDRGRDTGELFF.

This sequence joins TRBV7-9 and TRBJ1-4; a weak D match, TRBD1 (6 bases). Trimming pared 4 bases from V and 0 bases from J, leaving 12 bases between. This CDR3 region has 16 residues. The germline gives CDR1 SEHNR, CDR2 FQNEAQ (reference sequence). The DNA for the CDR3 is TGTGCCAGCAGCTCCAACAGGGTTGCAACTAATGAAAAACTGTTTTTT. It encodes CASSSNRVATNEKLFF.

This clone came up a few times. The CDR3 region has the DNA TGTGCCAGCAGGTGGGTGAGATACGAGCAGTACTTC. Amino acids: CASRWVRYEQYF. The rearrangement uses TRBV6-1 and TRBJ2-7; D is unclear. The CDR3 runs to 12 residues. In germline, CDR1 is MNHNS, CDR2 SASEGT. V lost 6 bases to trimming and J lost 4 bases, with 10 bases between them.

The chain is built from TRBV28 and TRBJ2-2; 9 nucleotides align to TRBD2. This CDR3 has 16 residues. Per the germline V gene, CDR1 is MDHEN and CDR2 is SYDVKM. The V and J ends lost 3 bases and 6 bases, in that order; junction bases with no gene match: 8. The CDR3 spells CASSFRPGLAAGELFF. CDR3 nucleotide sequence: TGTGCCAGCAGTTTCCGCCCGGGACTAGCAGCCGGGGAGCTGTTTTTT.

V usage is TRBV19 and J usage is TRBJ2-1; 10 bases fit TRBD2. J was trimmed by 7 bases and V by 5 bases; bases with no gene match: 14. Germline lookup yields CDR1 LNHDA and CDR2 SQIVND (reference sequence). The length of the CDR3 is 17 residues. CDR3: CASSRSSRSGRGNEQFF. The CDR3 nucleotides are TGTGCCAGTAGTCGCTCAAGCCGGAGCGGGAGGGGGAATGAGCAGTTCTTC.